This TCR beta chain comes out of a study of cytomegalovirus exposure and HLA in healthy donors. Study conclusions and caveats: Roughly uniform depth of sequencing across donors was assumed in presence/absence analyses.

Note on this clone: What it binds is unknown.

V lost 4 bases to trimming and J lost 9 bases, with 14 bases between them. This CDR3 is built from 13 residues. Per germline, CDR1 SGHNT and CDR2 YYREEE (reference sequence). 13 Jbeta primers and 60 Vbeta primers were used for the PCR. Profiled with immunoSEQ multiplex PCR; TCRdb holds only in-frame clones, not every one. The data show about 76,000 clones, under 80% seen once. The TCR was taken from a male donor in good health and CMV-seropositive. The chain links TRBV5-4 to TRBJ2-1; TRBD2 is a possible D gene (5 bases). Sequencing was performed on PBMCs. In DNA form, the CDR3 reads TGTGCCAGCAGCCCTACGCGGGCCATTGAGCAGTTCTTC. It codes for CASSPTRAIEQFF.